The 9 T cell receptor beta chains listed next were all sequenced from one sample in a study of patients and donors after allogeneic stem cell transplantation. One entry per CDR3 protein, called by TCRdb with MiXCR from the RT-PCR reads. Seen here are 920,000 or so distinct CDR3 sequences, about a sixth observed once, and the top ten hold roughly 6.4%. Sequenced material: blood, either unsorted or a sorted T cell fraction (not recorded which). The receptor source for this set is a human donor who was either an allogeneic HSCT recipient or a stem cell or donor lymphocyte infusion donor (not recorded which). It is not recorded whose cells these are; they may come from a transplant donor.

The gene calls are TRBV6-2 or TRBV6-3 and TRBJ2-1; 8 bases agree with TRBD1. The germline gives CDR1 MNHEY, CDR2 SVGEGT. V shed 8 bases, J shed 9 bases, and the junction held 9 bases outside the gene matches. There are 13 residues in the CDR3. DNA of the CDR3: TGTGCCAGCCGACGGGGACAGGTTGGTGAGCAGTTCTTC. It specifies CASRRGQVGEQFF.

V is TRBV7-2 and J is TRBJ1-1; no firm D call. V lost 5 bases and J lost 6, with 16 bases in between. The V gene's germline CDR1 is SGHTA and CDR2 FQGNSA. The CDR3 runs to 14 residues. CDR3 loop: CASSPRRAWAEAFF. Here the CDR3 DNA reads TGTGCCAGCAGCCCACGACGGGCCTGGGCTGAAGCTTTCTTT. Supplemented by reference TRBV7-2 and TRBJ1-1, the full variable domain reads GAGVSQSPSNKVTEKGKDVELRCDPISGHTALYWYRQSLGQGLEFLIYFQGNSAPDKSGLPSDRFSAERTGGSVSTLTIQRTQQEDSAVYLCASSPRRAWAEAFFGQGTRLTVV.

This clonotype has just a few counts. The chain employs TRBV5-1 and TRBJ1-1; TRBD1 matches 8 bases. V lost 3 bases to trimming and J lost 5 bases; unmatched junction nucleotides: 9. This CDR3 spans 15 amino acids. Looked up from germline, CDR1 is SGHRS and CDR2 is YFSETQ. CDR3 nucleotides: TGCGCCAGCAGCTCCTGGGACAGGTTGGTAACTGAAGCTTTCTTT. Protein product: CASSSWDRLVTEAFF.

This chain connects TRBV11-2 to TRBJ2-3; TRBD1 might be the D (7 bases). V gave up 6 bases and J gave up 3 bases, with 22 bases separating them. CDR1 SGHAT and CDR2 FQNNGV come from the germline V gene. The CDR3 has 17 amino acids. CDR3 loop: CASSSRGVLPRTDTQYF. The CDR3 nucleotides are TGTGCCAGCAGTTCCAGGGGGGTGCTTCCACGGACAGATACGCAGTATTTT.

This chain joins TRBV2 and TRBJ1-3; D gene ambiguous. Trimming pared 3 bases from V and 0 bases from J, leaving 15 bases between. Germline values: CDR1 SNHLY, CDR2 FYNNEI. The CDR3 totals 17 residues. For the CDR3, the DNA is TGTGCCAGCAGTGACCTTGTAGGGCCCAACTCTGGAAACACCATATATTTT. Translating it yields CASSDLVGPNSGNTIYF. Variable domain in full (rest from reference TRBV2 and TRBJ1-3): EPEVTQTPSHQVTQMGQEVILRCVPISNHLYFYWYRQILGQKVEFLVSFYNNEISEKSEIFDDQFSVERPDGSNFTLKIRSTKLEDSAMYFCASSDLVGPNSGNTIYFGEGSWLTVV.

This clonotype appeared many times. The chain is built from TRBV12-3 or TRBV12-4 and TRBJ2-1, with D possibly being TRBD2 (6 bases). Trimming took off 4 bases at V and 8 bases at J, with 12 bases between the two ends. The CDR3 has 13 amino acids. The CDR3 reads CASSWRGGDEQFF. In nucleotides, the CDR3 is TGTGCCAGCAGTTGGAGGGGCGGGGATGAGCAGTTCTTC.

V and J are TRBV27 and TRBJ1-5, with 12 bases aligning to TRBD1. There are 19 residues in the CDR3. The V gene end was trimmed by 6 bases and the J gene end by 1 base; junction bases not matched to a gene: 13. CDR1 and CDR2 (germline): MNHEY, SMNVEV (reference sequence). The CDR3 coding sequence is TGTGCCAGCAGAAGAGCGGGACAGGGGGCTGTTTGGAGCAATCAGCCCCAGCATTTT. Its protein is CASRRAGQGAVWSNQPQHF.

This clonotype turned up a few times. CDR3 DNA sequence: TGTGCCAGTCGGCATTTCTCTGGGGCCAACGTCCTGACTTTC. Protein product: CASRHFSGANVLTF. The chain combines TRBV6-2 or TRBV6-3 with TRBJ2-6; D gene unclear. V was shortened by 9 bases and J by 0 bases, with 9 bases between the two germline ends. CDR1 MNHEY and CDR2 SVGEGT come from the germline V gene. The CDR3 length is 14 residues.

This clonotype was seen at least ten times. The chain recombines TRBV20-1 with TRBJ2-7, with no clear D. The V end lost 0 bases, the J end lost 3 bases, and 6 bases lay between the germline ends. The germline V gene encodes CDR1 DFQATT and CDR2 SNEGSKA (reference sequence). This CDR3 is built from 12 residues. CDR3 DNA sequence: TGCAGTGCTAGAGATCGGGTCTACGAGCAGTACTTC. Its translation is CSARDRVYEQYF.